These 24 T cell receptor beta chains were sequenced from one sample in a study of T cell responses to AZD1222 COVID-19 vaccine. The repertoire was sequenced with immunoSEQ multiplex PCR; TCRdb's copy has only in-frame clones and lacks some. The data hold about 110,000 clones, with around 90% observed a single time. The sequencing used peripheral blood, collected 28 days after the second AZD1222 dose. These receptors came from an adult who received the AZD1222 COVID-19 vaccine.

The V call is TRBV12-3 or TRBV12-4, the J call TRBJ1-2; the match to TRBD1 covers 7 bases. Trimming at V came to 6 bases and at J to 8 bases, leaving 9 bases not matched to a gene. The CDR3 totals 13 residues. This chain's CDR3 is CASSRNRGDGYTF. Written as DNA, the CDR3 is TGTGCCAGCAGCCGAAACAGGGGTGACGGCTACACCTTC.

The chain couples TRBV6-5 to TRBJ1-3; D is ambiguous. CDR1 MNHEY and CDR2 SVGAGI come from the germline V gene. This CDR3 comprises 13 residues. V was clipped by 10 bases and J by 6 bases, with 16 bases between them. CDR3 sequence (DNA): TGTGCCACCCGACCGGGCTTTGAAAACACCATATATTTT. It translates to CATRPGFENTIYF.

This sequence joins TRBV7-9 and TRBJ2-2, with D possibly being TRBD2 (5 bases). Germline V gene lookup returns CDR1 SEHNR and CDR2 FQNEAQ (reference sequence). V lost 5 bases and J lost 0, with 7 bases in between. The CDR3 totals 14 residues. Here the CDR3 reads CASSRDSNTGELFF. The CDR3 nucleotides read TGTGCCAGCAGCCGGGATTCGAACACCGGGGAGCTGTTTTTT.

This rearrangement joins TRBV29-1 to TRBJ2-7, with 7 positions matching TRBD2. This CDR3 is 13 amino acids long. Germline V gene lookup returns CDR1 SQVTM and CDR2 ANQGSEA. Germline trimming cut 4 bases from V and 0 bases from J; bases unmatched to any gene: 3. The CDR3 here is CSVGAGISYEQYF. The CDR3 nucleotides are TGCAGCGTTGGAGCGGGGATCTCCTACGAGCAGTACTTC.

The chain couples TRBV19 to TRBJ2-7; 9 nucleotides match TRBD1. Trimming took 7 bases from V and 9 from J; bases not matched to a gene: 7. This CDR3 is built from 12 residues. CDR1 and CDR2 from the germline V gene are LNHDA and SQIVND (reference sequence). The CDR3 sequence is CASKGQGMRQYF. DNA for the CDR3: TGTGCCAGTAAGGGACAGGGAATGCGGCAGTACTTC.

The rearrangement links TRBV5-1 to TRBJ1-2; D remains ambiguous. Trimming removed 4 bases from V and 7 bases from J, with 14 bases in between. The CDR3 sequence is 13 residues long. Germline V gene sequence: CDR1 SGHRS, CDR2 YFSETQ. The CDR3 loop reads CASSPSELSGYTF. The CDR3 nucleotides are TGCGCCAGCAGCCCTTCCGAGTTGAGTGGCTACACCTTC. The full variable domain, completed using reference TRBV5-1 and TRBJ1-2, is KAGVTQTPRYLIKTRGQQVTLSCSPISGHRSVSWYQQTPGQGLQFLFEYFSETQRNKGNFPGRFSGRQFSNSRSEMNVSTLELGDSALYLCASSPSELSGYTFGSGTRLTVV.

The chain employs TRBV2 and TRBJ1-5; D is possibly TRBD1 (5 bases). Trimming took off 2 bases at V and 5 bases at J, with 13 bases between the two ends. The CDR3 runs to 15 residues. The germline gives CDR1 SNHLY, CDR2 FYNNEI. CDR3 nucleotide sequence: TGTGCCAGCAGTGAACGGGGGAACGGGGATCAGCCCCAGCATTTT. Its protein product is CASSERGNGDQPQHF.

This clone was seen only a few times. This chain uses TRBV20-1 with TRBJ1-2, with TRBD1 matching over 12 bases. V was pared by 3 bases and J by 6 bases, with 8 bases of the junction left unmatched. The germline CDR1 and CDR2 sequences are DFQATT and SNEGSKA (reference sequence). The CDR3 length is 15 residues. CDR3 in amino acids: CSASSMGQGADGYTF. The CDR3 nucleotides are TGCAGTGCTAGTTCTATGGGACAGGGGGCTGATGGCTACACCTTC.

The genes are TRBV19 and TRBJ1-1; D remains ambiguous. This CDR3 is built from 17 residues. V was clipped by 4 bases and J by 0 bases, with 18 bases between them. Germline lookup yields CDR1 LNHDA and CDR2 SQIVND (reference sequence). CDR3 DNA: TGTGCCAGTAGTAGACGGACGCTGGCCTTTATGAACACTGAAGCTTTCTTT. Translating it yields CASSRRTLAFMNTEAFF.

The chain is built from TRBV18 and TRBJ2-6; 9 nucleotides match TRBD2. The CDR3 has 17 amino acids. Per the germline V gene, CDR1 is KGHSH and CDR2 is LQKENI. V lost 1 base to trimming and J lost 0 bases; unmatched junction nucleotides: 1. The CDR3 region is CASSPRLADSGANVLTF. CDR3 DNA: TGTGCCAGCTCACCACGACTAGCGGACTCTGGGGCCAACGTCCTGACTTTC.

V is TRBV11-3 and J is TRBJ2-1; no clear D gene. V dropped 0 bases and J dropped 6 bases, with 9 bases sitting between them. Germline values: CDR1 SGHNT, CDR2 YENEEA. The CDR3 totals 14 residues. CDR3 bases: TGTGCCAGCAGCTTAGAACCCCCGATCAATGAGCAGTTCTTC. This codes for CASSLEPPINEQFF. Full variable domain (rest looked up from reference TRBV11-3 and TRBJ2-1): EAGVVQSPRYKIIEKKQPVAFWCNPISGHNTLYWYLQNLGQGPELLIRYENEEAVDDSQLPKDRFSAERLKGVDSTLKIQPAELGDSAVYLCASSLEPPINEQFFGPGTRLTVL.

This chain connects TRBV3-1 (or the pseudogene TRBV3-2) to TRBJ2-1; TRBD2 might be the D (5 bases). In germline, CDR1 is LGHDT, CDR2 YNNKEL (reference sequence). V was pared by 6 bases and J by 6 bases, with 18 bases between. The CDR3 consists of 15 residues. The CDR3 reads CASRLAGNEANEQFF. In DNA form, the CDR3 reads TGTGCCAGCAGATTGGCGGGCAACGAGGCCAATGAGCAGTTCTTC.

This chain connects TRBV12-5 to TRBJ1-1; 12 nucleotides align to TRBD1. The CDR3 totals 18 residues. J lost 5 bases, V lost 1 base, and 11 bases had no gene match. Germline V gene sequence: CDR1 LGHNT, CDR2 FRNRAP. The CDR3 is CASGLGRDRGRYGTEAFF. The CDR3 coding sequence is TGTGCTAGTGGTTTGGGACGGGACAGGGGGCGGTATGGGACTGAAGCTTTCTTT.

The rearrangement links TRBV4-1 to TRBJ2-1, with TRBD1 matching over 9 bases. Germline V gene sequence: CDR1 MGHRA, CDR2 YSYEKL. V was clipped by 1 base and J by 5 bases; unmatched bases: 6. The CDR3 length is 16 residues. CDR3 sequence (DNA): TGCGCCAGCAGCCAAGGAACAGGGGGCGCTAACAATGAGCAGTTCTTC. It is translated as CASSQGTGGANNEQFF.

The genes are TRBV24-1 and TRBJ2-1; 7 nucleotides line up with TRBD2. The CDR3 length is 16 residues. With V trimmed by 5 bases and J by 4 bases, 10 bases remained unmatched. Germline lookup yields CDR1 KGHDR and CDR2 SFDVKD. For the CDR3, the DNA is TGTGCCACCAGTGGACCGGGAGGTCCCTTTTACAATGAGCAGTTCTTC. This translates into CATSGPGGPFYNEQFF.

The rearrangement joins TRBV7-8 to TRBJ1-1; D gene unclear. Per the germline V gene, CDR1 is SGHVS and CDR2 is FQNEAQ. The CDR3 is made up of 15 amino acids. The ends were cut back, 2 bases at V and 1 base at J, with 11 bases in the middle. DNA of the CDR3: TGTGCCAGCAGCTTATACGGGGTGGGGAACACTGAAGCTTTCTTT. This translates into CASSLYGVGNTEAFF.

This clone was seen a single time. V gene TRBV5-1 combines with J gene TRBJ1-2; D is undetermined. V shed 0 bases and J shed 5 bases, with 17 bases lying between them. This CDR3 is built from 16 residues. Looked up from germline, CDR1 is SGHRS and CDR2 is YFSETQ. This CDR3 is CASSLGSDSEIYGYTF. In nucleotides, the CDR3 is TGCGCCAGCAGCTTGGGATCCGACTCGGAGATATATGGCTACACCTTC.

The chain joins TRBV3-1 (or the pseudogene TRBV3-2) to TRBJ1-2; D unresolved. This CDR3 contains 15 residues. Trimming left V 3 bases short and J 5 bases short, with 16 bases between. The germline gives CDR1 LGHDT, CDR2 YNNKEL (reference sequence). CDR3: CASSHGRTELYGYTF. The CDR3 DNA sequence: TGTGCCAGCAGCCACGGACGGACGGAATTATATGGCTACACCTTC.

The gene calls are TRBV27 and TRBJ2-2, with a weak D call TRBD2 (5 bases). The CDR3 is made up of 15 amino acids. V was pared by 3 bases and J by 2 bases, with 10 bases between. The V gene's germline CDR1 is MNHEY and CDR2 SMNVEV (reference sequence). DNA of the CDR3: TGTGCCAGCAGTTTCCTAGCCATTAACACCGGGGAGCTGTTTTTT. Protein sequence: CASSFLAINTGELFF.

The V and J genes are TRBV7-9 and TRBJ2-3, with unresolved D. Germline V gene sequence: CDR1 SEHNR, CDR2 FQNEAQ (reference sequence). This CDR3 is built from 13 residues. V shed 4 bases and J shed 4 bases, with 9 bases lying between them. The CDR3 nucleotides are TGTGCCAGCAGCTCAACAAGCGCAGATACGCAGTATTTT. It translates to CASSSTSADTQYF. The full variable domain, completed using reference TRBV7-9 and TRBJ2-3, is DTGVSQNPRHKITKRGQNVTFRCDPISEHNRLYWYRQTLGQGPEFLTYFQNEAQLEKSRLLSDRFSAERPKGSFSTLEIQRTEQGDSAMYLCASSSTSADTQYFGPGTRLTVL.

The chain links TRBV3-1 (or the pseudogene TRBV3-2) to TRBJ2-7; no reliable D call. The germline V gene encodes CDR1 LGHDT and CDR2 YNNKEL (reference sequence). CDR3 length equals 11 residues. V lost 1 base and J 6 bases, leaving 4 bases between the germline ends. The CDR3 bases are TGTGCCAGCAGCCAAGTGGGCGAGCAGTACTTC. It yields the protein CASSQVGEQYF.

The rearrangement uses TRBV6-1 and TRBJ2-7; TRBD1 matches 9 bases. CDR1 is MNHNS, CDR2 SASEGT, per germline. CDR3 length: 16 residues. V trimming: 3 bases; J trimming: 5 bases; junction bases outside the gene matches: 11. The CDR3 loop reads CASSEPGTGSPDEQYF. CDR3 DNA: TGTGCCAGCAGTGAGCCCGGGACAGGGAGTCCGGACGAGCAGTACTTC.

This sequence joins TRBV6-6 and TRBJ2-7; D tentatively reads TRBD1 or TRBD2 (5 bases each). Between the trimmed V and J ends, which lost 4 bases and 2 bases, there was a span of 18 bases. The CDR3 has 16 amino acids. Germline V gene sequence: CDR1 MNHNY, CDR2 SVGAGI (reference sequence). The CDR3 loop reads CASSSGRDGNPYEQYF. CDR3 nucleotide sequence: TGTGCCAGCAGTTCCGGCCGGGACGGAAACCCCTACGAGCAGTACTTC.

This chain joins TRBV12-3 or TRBV12-4 and TRBJ2-3; D gene ambiguous. Between the trimmed V and J ends, which lost 3 bases and 2 bases, there was a span of 3 bases. The CDR3 totals 12 residues. The CDR3 loop reads CASSFVTDTQYF. In nucleotides, the CDR3 is TGTGCCAGCAGTTTTGTCACAGATACGCAGTATTTT.